Presented here are 29 T cell receptor beta chains from one specimen sequenced in a study of post-analysis software for immune sequencing data. Study results and caveats: Among a few TRBV segments more frequent in patients than controls were TRBV5-6, TRBV5-1 and TRBV20-1.

Each TCR beta cDNA library carried unique molecular identifiers. TCRdb processed the PCR reads anew with MiXCR; each CDR3 protein has one entry. Of 400,000 to 500,000 distinct CDR3 sequences listed, roughly 38% are singletons. These receptors' targets are unknown. The specimen sequenced was blood. The origin of the receptors is a girl aged 2 to 9 with multiple sclerosis.

V usage is TRBV3-1 and J usage is TRBJ2-1; 11 bases fit TRBD2. Unmatched junction bases numbered 7, after V lost 3 bases and J lost 6 bases. Germline V gene sequence: CDR1 LGHDT, CDR2 YNNKEL (reference sequence). This CDR3 spans 16 amino acids. The CDR3 DNA sequence: TGTGCCAGCAGCCACGGCGGGACTAGCGGAATCAATGAGCAGTTCTTC. Encoded protein: CASSHGGTSGINEQFF.

This clonotype was seen only a few times. The rearrangement links TRBV5-1 to TRBJ1-1, with D unresolved. CDR3 length: 13 amino acids. Trimming took off 0 bases at V and 1 base at J, with 4 bases between the two ends. Germline CDR1 SGHRS, CDR2 YFSETQ. Here the CDR3 reads CASSLERNTEAFF. The CDR3 coding sequence is TGCGCCAGCAGCTTGGAGCGGAACACTGAAGCTTTCTTT.

V and J are TRBV12-3 or TRBV12-4 and TRBJ2-1; D may be TRBD1 (7 bases). This CDR3 comprises 17 residues. The V and J ends lost 5 bases and 9 bases respectively, with 26 bases between them. As DNA, the CDR3 is TGTGCCAGCAGTCCAACCGCGGCAGGGGGACTGGTGGGTGAGCAGTTCTTC. Its translation is CASSPTAAGGLVGEQFF.

This clonotype turned up a few times. CDR3 sequence: CASSQPSGGSHEQYF. CDR3 nucleotide sequence: TGTGCCAGCAGTCAACCTAGCGGGGGGTCCCACGAGCAGTACTTC. The rearrangement links TRBV6-2 or TRBV6-3 to TRBJ2-5; 11 bases are shared with TRBD2. The better agreement between TRBJ2-7 and the DNA end casts doubt on the J call. The CDR3 loop spans 15 amino acids. CDR1 and CDR2 (germline): MNHEY, SVGEGT.

V and J are TRBV20-1 and TRBJ1-5; 10 bases agree with TRBD1. From germline, CDR1 is DFQATT and CDR2 SNEGSKA (reference sequence). V dropped 6 bases and J dropped 7; count of bases not matched to a gene: 6. The CDR3 has 13 amino acids. CDR3: CSATDRGGQPQHF. The CDR3 DNA follows: TGCAGTGCAACGGACAGGGGGGGACAGCCCCAGCATTTT.

This clonotype was picked up a small number of times. The V gene is TRBV27, the J gene TRBJ2-2; no reliable D call. V dropped 4 bases and J dropped 4 bases, with 19 bases sitting between them. CDR3 length: 17 residues. In germline, CDR1 is MNHEY, CDR2 SMNVEV (reference sequence). CDR3 DNA sequence: TGTGCCAGCAGTTCTAGTCTCCCTATTAAGGGCACCGGGGAGCTGTTTTTT. It translates to CASSSSLPIKGTGELFF.

V gene TRBV7-9 combines with J gene TRBJ2-7; D might be TRBD2 (5 bases). This CDR3 is 12 amino acids long. CDR1 and CDR2 (germline): SEHNR, FQNEAQ (reference sequence). With 5 bases removed from V and 7 bases from J, the gap between germline ends came to 12 bases. CDR3 sequence reads: CASSAGNNEQYF. The DNA for the CDR3 is TGTGCCAGCAGCGCCGGGAACAATGAGCAGTACTTC. The full variable domain, in which reference TRBV7-9 and TRBJ2-7 provide the parts outside the CDR3, is DTGVSQNPRHKITKRGQNVTFRCDPISEHNRLYWYRQTLGQGPEFLTYFQNEAQLEKSRLLSDRFSAERPKGSFSTLEIQRTEQGDSAMYLCASSAGNNEQYFGPGTRLTVT.

V is TRBV15 and J is TRBJ1-1; a weak D match, TRBD1 (6 bases). CDR3 length: 15 residues. Trimming cost V 5 bases and J 2 bases, with 15 bases left between them. Germline V gene lookup returns CDR1 LNHNV and CDR2 YYDKDF (reference sequence). As DNA, the CDR3 is TGTGCCACCAGCGGATACACCGGGGGCAACACTGAAGCTTTCTTT. The encoded protein is CATSGYTGGNTEAFF.

This clonotype was seen more than once but under ten times. The rearrangement uses TRBV6-5 and TRBJ2-7; 8 bases are a match to TRBD1. Trimming removed 4 bases from V and 0 bases from J; junction bases left unmatched: 5. The germline V gene has CDR1 MNHEY and CDR2 SVGAGI. The CDR3 is made up of 15 amino acids. The CDR3 DNA reads as TGTGCCAGCAGTTCCCCAGGGGGCGGCTCCTACGAGCAGTACTTC. Protein product: CASSSPGGGSYEQYF.

V is TRBV4-3 and J is TRBJ1-2; 9 nucleotides match TRBD1. The ends lost 0 bases at V and 4 bases at J; junction bases unmatched: 6. Per the germline V gene, CDR1 is LGHNA and CDR2 is YSLEER. The CDR3 runs 16 residues. CDR3 loop: CASSQDRDRASYGYTF. CDR3 coding DNA: TGCGCCAGCAGCCAAGATAGGGACAGGGCGAGCTATGGCTACACCTTC.

This chain links TRBV11-1 with TRBJ2-1; 8 nucleotides align to TRBD2. CDR1 and CDR2 (germline): SGHAT, FQDESV (reference sequence). V shed 2 bases and J 8 bases; nucleotides not matched to a gene: 5. The CDR3 contains 14 residues. Here the CDR3 DNA reads TGTGCCAGCAGCTTAATGCGGGAGGTATATGAGCAGTTCTTC. Protein product: CASSLMREVYEQFF. Full variable domain (rest looked up from reference TRBV11-1 and TRBJ2-1): EAEVAQSPRYKITEKSQAVAFWCDPISGHATLYWYRQILGQGPELLVQFQDESVVDDSQLPKDRFSAERLKGVDSTLKIQPAELGDSAMYLCASSLMREVYEQFFGPGTRLTVL.

As regards this clonotype: At one of its ends the junction is not consistent with the germline gene, which may arise from a read error. The V gene is TRBV12-3 or TRBV12-4, the J gene TRBJ2-2, with D uncertain. This CDR3 region has 11 residues. CDR3 bases: TGCGCCACCACGAACACCGGGGAGCTGTTTTTT. Protein product: CATTNTGELFF.

This clonotype appeared a few times. CDR3 sequence reads: CASSLEGTALAGITTDTQYF. Written as DNA, the CDR3 is TGCGCCAGCAGCTTGGAAGGGACAGCACTAGCGGGAATTACCACAGATACGCAGTATTTT. The genes are TRBV5-1 and TRBJ2-3; TRBD2 matches 10 bases. The CDR3 is 20 amino acids. Germline trimming cut 0 bases from V and 2 bases from J; bases unmatched to any gene: 15. Germline V gene data show CDR1 as SGHRS and CDR2 as YFSETQ.

This chain uses TRBV28 with TRBJ2-1, with 8 nucleotides matching TRBD2. Germline values: CDR1 MDHEN, CDR2 SYDVKM. The CDR3 extends over 15 amino acids. J lost 12 bases, V lost 6 bases, and 16 bases had no gene match. The CDR3 region has the DNA TGTGCCAGCAGAGACACGGGGGGGCGTTCCGTGGGGCAGTTCTTC. It codes for CASRDTGGRSVGQFF.

This chain joins TRBV7-2 and TRBJ1-4; D ambiguous. V was clipped by 2 bases and J by 0 bases, with 7 bases between them. CDR3 length: 15 residues. Per the germline V gene, CDR1 is SGHTA and CDR2 is FQGNSA. CDR3 sequence reads: CASSLRQATNEKLFF. Here the CDR3 DNA reads TGTGCCAGCAGCTTACGTCAAGCAACTAATGAAAAACTGTTTTTT. Looking up the rest from reference TRBV7-2 and TRBJ1-4 gives the full variable domain: GAGVSQSPSNKVTEKGKDVELRCDPISGHTALYWYRQSLGQGLEFLIYFQGNSAPDKSGLPSDRFSAERTGGSVSTLTIQRTQQEDSAVYLCASSLRQATNEKLFFGSGTQLSVL.

The gene calls are TRBV7-9 and TRBJ2-3; perhaps TRBD2 as D (7 bases). Trimming stripped 3 bases from V and 6 bases from J, with 13 bases between. The CDR3 length is 14 residues. From germline, CDR1 is SEHNR and CDR2 FQNEAQ (reference sequence). CDR3 sequence reads: CASSFTGGSDTQYF. In DNA, the CDR3 is TGTGCCAGCAGCTTTACGGGGGGCAGCGATACGCAGTATTTT. The whole variable domain, filled in from reference TRBV7-9 and TRBJ2-3, reads DTGVSQNPRHKITKRGQNVTFRCDPISEHNRLYWYRQTLGQGPEFLTYFQNEAQLEKSRLLSDRFSAERPKGSFSTLEIQRTEQGDSAMYLCASSFTGGSDTQYFGPGTRLTVL.

The V gene is TRBV20-1, the J gene TRBJ2-5; D might be TRBD1 or TRBD2, each matching 5 bases. This CDR3 is 16 amino acids long. V gave up 3 bases and J gave up 2 bases, with 19 bases separating them. The germline V gene has CDR1 DFQATT and CDR2 SNEGSKA (reference sequence). CDR3 sequence (DNA): TGCAGTGCTAGCCTTCAGGGTCGGGACGGACAAGAGACCCAGTACTTC. Amino acid sequence: CSASLQGRDGQETQYF.

V is TRBV12-3 or TRBV12-4 and J is TRBJ2-7; D call uncertain. This CDR3 comprises 12 residues. V was clipped by 3 bases and J by 4 bases, with 7 bases between them. CDR3 protein: CASSLRRYEQYF. CDR3 sequence (DNA): TGTGCCAGCAGTTTGCGAAGGTACGAGCAGTACTTC.

The V gene is TRBV9, the J gene TRBJ1-6, with 12 bases identical to TRBD1. V shed 0 bases and J 5 bases; nucleotides not matched to a gene: 3. The CDR3 runs 17 residues. Germline lookup yields CDR1 SGDLS and CDR2 YYNGEE. The CDR3 sequence is CASSVEGQGANNSPLHF. The CDR3, as DNA: TGTGCCAGCAGCGTAGAGGGACAGGGGGCTAATAATTCACCCCTCCACTTT.

This rearrangement joins TRBV10-3 to TRBJ1-5; D may be TRBD1 (5 bases). V dropped 0 bases and J dropped 3 bases, with 15 bases sitting between them. The CDR3 totals 17 residues. Germline V lookup: CDR1 ENHRY, CDR2 SYGVKD. CDR3 sequence (DNA): TGTGCCATCAGTGAGTCGCATGGGGCGACACACAATCAGCCCCAGCATTTT. Protein: CAISESHGATHNQPQHF.

The CDR3 region has the DNA TGTGCCAGCAGGATTAGCGGGAGGCGGGACAATGAGCAGTTCTTC. The encoded protein is CASRISGRRDNEQFF. The chain has TRBV6-6 and TRBJ2-1, with 10 bases lining up with TRBD2. The CDR3 extends over 15 amino acids. Germline values: CDR1 MNHNY, CDR2 SVGAGI (reference sequence). J gave up 5 bases and V 6 bases, and 7 bases lay outside the gene matches.

Concerning this clonotype itself: One junction end does not reproduce the germline sequence, and a read error may be involved. V usage is TRBV6-5 and J usage is TRBJ1-2; possible D gene TRBD1, 6 bases. The CDR3 extends over 11 amino acids. Germline values: CDR1 MNHEY, CDR2 SVGAGI. The chain's CDR3 is CVSTTGSGYTF. The CDR3 DNA sequence: TGTGTCAGCACCACAGGGAGTGGCTACACCTTC.

CDR3 residues: CASSVDRGGLAFF. CDR3 nucleotide sequence: TGTGCCAGCAGTGTGGACAGGGGCGGGTTAGCTTTCTTT. The gene calls are TRBV6-5 and TRBJ1-1; TRBD1 aligns across 9 bases. Germline V gene data show CDR1 as MNHEY and CDR2 as SVGAGI. This CDR3 comprises 13 residues. J gave up 10 bases and V 5 bases, and 8 bases lay outside the gene matches.

This chain uses TRBV20-1 with TRBJ2-1; no clear D. V was cut by 5 bases and J by 4 bases, with 15 bases left in between. The CDR3 covers 14 residues. Per the germline V gene, CDR1 is DFQATT and CDR2 is SNEGSKA (reference sequence). The CDR3 DNA sequence: TGCAGTGCTCCACCGACGACCTCATACAATGAGCAGTTCTTC. It translates to CSAPPTTSYNEQFF.

The chain couples TRBV28 to TRBJ1-2; TRBD1 matches at 7 bases. CDR1 is MDHEN, CDR2 SYDVKM, per germline. The CDR3 contains 13 residues. V shed 2 bases, J shed 6 bases, and the junction held 3 bases outside the gene matches. CDR3 in amino acids: CASSLVQGHGYTF. CDR3 sequence (DNA): TGTGCCAGCAGTTTAGTACAGGGGCATGGCTACACCTTC.

Here the CDR3 reads CASSHDRGEKLFF. In DNA, the CDR3 is TGCGCCAGCAGCCACGACCGGGGTGAAAAACTGTTTTTT. The chain is built from TRBV4-1 and TRBJ1-4; D call uncertain. This CDR3 comprises 13 residues. Trimming cost V 3 bases and J 7 bases, with 9 bases left between them. Germline values: CDR1 MGHRA, CDR2 YSYEKL.

The chain has TRBV10-3 and TRBJ2-5, with D hard to call. The CDR3 consists of 13 residues. V lost 11 bases and J lost 3, with 16 bases in between. Germline lookup yields CDR1 ENHRY and CDR2 SYGVKD. CDR3 DNA: TGTGCCGAACCGTGGAACAGAGAAGAGACCCAGTACTTC. Encoded protein: CAEPWNREETQYF.

The chain combines TRBV12-3 or TRBV12-4 with TRBJ1-1, with D unresolved. Trimming left V 8 bases short and J 1 base short, with 11 bases between. The CDR3 spans 13 residues. CDR3 in DNA: TGTGCCAGCTTCTATGGAGGGAACACTGAAGCTTTCTTT. It yields the protein CASFYGGNTEAFF.

The chain is built from TRBV4-1 and TRBJ2-1, with 7 bases aligning to TRBD2. CDR1 and CDR2 (germline): MGHRA, YSYEKL. The CDR3 totals 15 residues. J lost 5 bases, V lost 4 bases, and 8 bases had no gene match. The CDR3 here is CASSPWGEGNNEQFF. The CDR3 bases are TGCGCCAGCAGCCCCTGGGGGGAGGGGAACAATGAGCAGTTCTTC.